This T cell receptor beta chain was obtained from a study of blood T cell repertoires in COVID-19. Study at large: The samples span acute and convalescent COVID-19 from the United States, Italy and Spain.

This clone showed up just a few times. Measured with immunoSEQ multiplex PCR; TCRdb has only the in-frame clones, and not every one. Here the sample spans under 30,000 clones, around 83% being singletons. From germline, CDR1 is SNHLY and CDR2 FYNNEI. V shed 5 bases and J shed 5 bases, with 15 bases lying between them. The CDR3 is 15 residues long. The chain recombines TRBV2 with TRBJ1-4; D is unresolved. The sequenced sample was peripheral blood. The receptor was derived from a human donor in a cohort sampled during active COVID-19. For the CDR3, the DNA is TGTGCCAGCAGTAGCCGTACCCCGGGAAATGAAAAACTGTTTTTT. Translated: CASSSRTPGNEKLFF.